One and the same sample provided the 25 T cell receptor beta chains below, sequenced in a study of T-cell reconstitution after alpha-beta-depleted transplantation in children. The authors prepared the TCRbeta library with unique molecular identifiers. TCRdb fed the PCR reads into MiXCR, producing one record per CDR3 protein. Altogether fewer than 350,000 distinct CDR3 sequences are present, under 14% being singletons, with the ten largest covering around 20%. Sequenced material: peripheral blood, taken 180 days after TCRalphabeta/CD19-depleted stem cell transplant. These receptors were obtained from a male patient aged 2-10 years who had a stem cell transplant for chronic granulomatous disease, so the T cells may come from the graft donor.

This clonotype has a count of ten or more. The J gene is TRBJ2-1, the V gene TRBV28; the D is unclear. Trimming took off 6 bases at V and 8 bases at J, with 8 bases between the two ends. Germline lookup yields CDR1 MDHEN and CDR2 SYDVKM. The CDR3 runs 11 residues. In DNA form, the CDR3 reads TGTGCCAGCAGCCTCCTTCATGAGCAGTTCTTC. Its translation is CASSLLHEQFF.

The sample holds many counts of this clonotype. The rearrangement uses TRBV4-3 and TRBJ2-3; 8 bases are shared with TRBD2. The CDR3 is made up of 15 amino acids. V was clipped by 3 bases and J by 5 bases; unmatched bases: 7. The germline gives CDR1 LGHNA, CDR2 YSLEER. Here the CDR3 DNA reads TGCGCCAGCAGCCATGATCGACTAGCGATAGATACGCAGTATTTT. Translation gives CASSHDRLAIDTQYF.

On this clonotype: A read error may be the cause here, since a much bigger clone is one base away. The V gene is TRBV20-1, the J gene TRBJ2-5, with unresolved D. V was pared by 7 bases and J by 0 bases, with 21 bases between. Germline loops: CDR1 DFQATT, CDR2 SNEGSKA (reference sequence). The CDR3 covers 16 residues. In DNA, the CDR3 is TGCAGTGTTAGTAGAACGGTCTGGCAAAACCAAGAGACCCAGTACTTC. The encoded protein is CSVSRTVWQNQETQYF.

This clonotype was seen ten or more times. The chain couples TRBV20-1 to TRBJ2-7; 7 positions agree with TRBD2. There are 15 residues in the CDR3. V lost 0 bases and J lost 3; bases outside the gene matches: 8. The germline CDR1 and CDR2 sequences are DFQATT and SNEGSKA (reference sequence). The CDR3 DNA reads as TGCAGTGCTAGAGATTCGGCTAGCGGAAGCTACGAGCAGTACTTC. Translation gives CSARDSASGSYEQYF.

The CDR3 coding sequence is TGTGCCAGTAACGTAGCGGGACAGTTCGCGAACACCGGGGAGCTGTTTTTT. Protein product: CASNVAGQFANTGELFF. The rearrangement uses TRBV19 and TRBJ2-2; D possibly corresponds to TRBD2 (8 bases). The CDR3 runs 17 residues. V was pared by 7 bases and J by 0 bases, with 18 bases between. Germline lookup yields CDR1 LNHDA and CDR2 SQIVND (reference sequence).

The chain recombines TRBV12-3 or TRBV12-4 with TRBJ1-5; D remains ambiguous. V was shortened by 3 bases and J by 7 bases, with 10 bases between the two germline ends. CDR3 length: 13 residues. The CDR3 reads CASSFRERQPQHF. The CDR3, as DNA: TGTGCCAGCAGTTTCAGAGAGAGGCAGCCCCAGCATTTT.

To note about this clonotype: This sequence may be a read error, since a much larger clone differs from it by one base. The chain links TRBV3-1 to TRBJ1-2, with D possibly matching TRBD1 (5 bases). This CDR3 is 14 amino acids long. CDR1 is LGHDT, CDR2 YNNKEL, per germline (reference sequence). The V and J ends lost 1 base and 9 bases respectively, with 15 bases between them. The CDR3 DNA is TGTGCCAGCAGCCAAGGCTCGGGGGGGTACAGCTACACCTTC. Protein: CASSQGSGGYSYTF.

This clonotype came up many times. The chain recombines TRBV5-5 with TRBJ2-2; D is unclear. This CDR3 spans 13 amino acids. Trimming took 2 bases from V and 6 from J, leaving 8 bases between them. From germline, CDR1 is SGHKS and CDR2 YYEKEE (reference sequence). The DNA of the CDR3 is TGTGCCAGCAGCTTACCTAACCCCGGGGAGCTGTTTTTT. This translates into CASSLPNPGELFF.

This clonotype was picked up many times. The chain couples TRBV27 to TRBJ2-2; no firm D call. This CDR3 comprises 15 residues. Trimming removed 1 base at V and 0 bases at J, with 6 bases between. Germline V CDR1 and CDR2: MNHEY, SMNVEV (reference sequence). The CDR3 here is CASSLYTTNTGELFF. The CDR3 bases are TGTGCCAGCAGTTTATACACAACGAACACCGGGGAGCTGTTTTTT.

The table lists this clonotype with many counts. The chain combines TRBV18 with TRBJ2-3; D possibly corresponds to TRBD2 (6 bases). Looked up from germline, CDR1 is KGHSH and CDR2 is LQKENI. Trimming shortened V by 2 bases and J by 0 bases, and 9 bases separated the two germline ends. There are 15 residues in the CDR3. The CDR3 nucleotides read TGTGCCAGCTCACCATGGGGGGTTAGCACAGATACGCAGTATTTT. It codes for CASSPWGVSTDTQYF.

This chain uses TRBV2 with TRBJ1-5, with D unclear. The germline gives CDR1 SNHLY, CDR2 FYNNEI. This CDR3 has 12 residues. V lost 6 bases and J lost 7, with 10 bases in between. CDR3 protein: CASRAFGQPQHF. The DNA of the CDR3 is TGTGCCAGCAGAGCCTTCGGGCAGCCCCAGCATTTT.

This clonotype was seen at least ten times. This chain joins TRBV3-1 and TRBJ1-4; D gene unclear. Looked up from germline, CDR1 is LGHDT and CDR2 is YNNKEL (reference sequence). With 4 bases removed from V and 8 bases from J, the gap between germline ends came to 17 bases. This CDR3 contains 15 residues. CDR3: CASSRASARKEKLFF. In DNA form, the CDR3 reads TGTGCCAGCAGCCGAGCTAGCGCCCGTAAGGAAAAACTGTTTTTT.

The chain employs TRBV13 and TRBJ2-3; D gene uncertain. This CDR3 has 12 residues. V dropped 9 bases and J dropped 4 bases, with 11 bases sitting between them. Looked up from germline, CDR1 is PRHDT and CDR2 is FYEKMQ (reference sequence). CDR3 in DNA: TGTGCCAGGGGCCCCGGGCCAGATACGCAGTATTTT. As protein: CARGPGPDTQYF.

This clonotype was detected many times. V gene TRBV5-1 combines with J gene TRBJ1-1, with 7 bases fitting TRBD1. The V and J ends lost 4 bases and 3 bases, in that order; junction bases with no gene match: 6. The CDR3 extends over 14 amino acids. The germline V gene has CDR1 SGHRS and CDR2 YFSETQ. The chain's CDR3 is CASSEQGWDTEAFF. DNA for the CDR3: TGCGCCAGCAGCGAACAGGGGTGGGACACTGAAGCTTTCTTT.

This clonotype was observed at least ten times. The J gene is TRBJ2-2, the V gene TRBV27; D possibly corresponds to TRBD2 (5 bases). The CDR3 contains 15 residues. V was clipped by 7 bases and J by 3 bases, with 15 bases between them. Germline V gene lookup returns CDR1 MNHEY and CDR2 SMNVEV (reference sequence). CDR3 sequence: CASKRTGIYTGELFF. As DNA, the CDR3 is TGTGCCAGCAAGCGAACGGGGATATACACCGGGGAGCTGTTTTTT.

This clonotype was recorded at least ten times. The rearrangement links TRBV29-1 to TRBJ2-7; D remains ambiguous. Germline V gene sequence: CDR1 SQVTM, CDR2 ANQGSEA. V was shortened by 6 bases and J by 5 bases, with 5 bases between the two germline ends. The length of the CDR3 is 9 residues. CDR3 region: CSVVHEQYF. DNA of the CDR3: TGCAGCGTGGTCCACGAGCAGTACTTC.

This clonotype was observed many times. V is TRBV5-5 and J is TRBJ2-2; D gene ambiguous. Trimming took off 0 bases at V and 5 bases at J, with 14 bases between the two ends. CDR1 is SGHKS and CDR2 is YYEKEE in the germline V gene (reference sequence). This CDR3 has 16 amino acids. CDR3 DNA sequence: TGTGCCAGCAGCTTGGTTTTTGGTAGGGTAACCGGGGAGCTGTTTTTT. It is translated as CASSLVFGRVTGELFF.

This clonotype was seen many times. V usage is TRBV5-1 and J usage is TRBJ2-3, with a possible D match to TRBD2 (6 bases). V lost 5 bases and J 4 bases, leaving 14 bases between the germline ends. CDR1 is SGHRS, CDR2 YFSETQ, per germline. The length of the CDR3 is 14 residues. The CDR3 DNA reads as TGCGCCAGCAGTCCTGGACTACTATCAGATACGCAGTATTTT. This gives the protein CASSPGLLSDTQYF. The full variable domain, with the rest looked up from reference TRBV5-1 and TRBJ2-3, is KAGVTQTPRYLIKTRGQQVTLSCSPISGHRSVSWYQQTPGQGLQFLFEYFSETQRNKGNFPGRFSGRQFSNSRSEMNVSTLELGDSALYLCASSPGLLSDTQYFGPGTRLTVL.

The V gene is TRBV12-3 or TRBV12-4, the J gene TRBJ2-3; D not certain. This CDR3 spans 13 amino acids. Trimming left V 3 bases short and J 2 bases short, with 6 bases between. The CDR3 coding sequence is TGTGCCAGCAGTTTCTCCCTCACAGATACGCAGTATTTT. It specifies CASSFSLTDTQYF.

As to this clonotype: This may be a read error: a much more frequent sequence differs by one nucleotide. The chain uses TRBV5-1 and TRBJ1-4, with D uncertain. This CDR3 is built from 16 residues. Germline CDR1 SGHRS, CDR2 YFSETQ. CDR3 in amino acids: CASSLASWTENEKLFF. CDR3 bases: TGCGCCAGCAGCTTGGCCTCGTGGACTGAGAATGAAAAGCTGTTTTTT.

This clonotype was seen repeatedly, ten times or more. The chain links TRBV7-6 to TRBJ1-2; TRBD1 aligns across 8 bases. CDR3 length: 14 amino acids. Germline CDR1 and CDR2: SGHVS and FNYEAQ. Losses at the gene ends were 5 bases for V and 6 bases for J; bases not matched to a gene: 8. The chain's CDR3 is CASSGLAGGNGYTF. In DNA, the CDR3 is TGTGCCAGCAGCGGTCTAGCAGGGGGCAATGGCTACACCTTC. Full variable domain (remainder filled in from reference TRBV7-6 and TRBJ1-2): GAGVSQSPRYKVTKRGQDVALRCDPISGHVSLYWYRQALGQGPEFLTYFNYEAQQDKSGLPNDRFSAERPEGSISTLTIQRTEQRDSAMYRCASSGLAGGNGYTFGSGTRLTVV.

This clonotype was seen at least ten times. A junction boundary mismatches the germline segment, possibly from a read error. V and J are TRBV6-2 or TRBV6-3 and TRBJ2-7; possibly TRBD2 for D (5 bases). CDR1 and CDR2 (germline): MNHEY, SVGEGT. The CDR3 contains 12 residues. The CDR3 region has the DNA TGCGCCAGCAGCTATCGGGGCTACGAGCAGTACTTC. Translation gives CASSYRGYEQYF.

This clonotype occurred a few times. This sequence joins TRBV24-1 and TRBJ2-7, with TRBD2 identical over 10 bases. This CDR3 contains 16 residues. Germline V gene sequence: CDR1 KGHDR, CDR2 SFDVKD. The V gene end was trimmed by 2 bases and the J gene end by 4 bases; junction bases not matched to a gene: 7. The CDR3 is CATSDSDLAGGYEQYF. DNA for the CDR3: TGTGCCACCAGTGATTCGGACTTAGCGGGAGGTTACGAGCAGTACTTC.

This clonotype turned up a few times. V and J are TRBV29-1 and TRBJ2-1, with D perhaps matching TRBD2 (6 bases). CDR1 and CDR2 from the germline V gene are SQVTM and ANQGSEA. Trimming stripped 7 bases from V and 7 bases from J, with 20 bases between. The CDR3 spans 14 residues. In DNA form, the CDR3 reads TGCAGCGCCCGGGGCGCGGGACCGGGTAATGAGCAGTTCTTC. Its translation is CSARGAGPGNEQFF.

This clonotype was seen ten or more times. The CDR3 coding sequence is TGTGCCAGCAGTCTACTAGCGGGGGGAACTGAGCAGTTCTTC. This codes for CASSLLAGGTEQFF. The chain has TRBV12-3 or TRBV12-4 and TRBJ2-1; 12 bases are shared with TRBD2. CDR3 length: 14 amino acids. With 5 bases clipped from V and 9 bases from J, the junction kept 5 bases outside the gene matches.